This TCR beta chain was sequenced for a study of cytomegalovirus exposure and HLA in healthy donors (dated by TCRdb to the late 2010s). In terms of the full investigation: A later analysis indicated that the 120 or so validation repertoires were generated on the platform also employed for the approximately 700 repertoires of the first cohort. The study aimed to test whether signatures of past pathogen exposure could be identified by cataloging public T cell receptors. In addition to the first cohort of hundreds of subjects, a separate validation cohort of 120 different subjects was used. High-throughput TCR immunosequencing, statistical association of individual TCRs with disease status, and machine learning were combined to predict cytomegalovirus infection status. Overall study outcomes, separate from this receptor: According to the authors, the approach could potentially be generalized to other disease states and immunological phenotypes. Across donors, most TCR sequences were observed very rarely, whereas some public TCRs were present in many individuals. Three of the identified cytomegalovirus-associated TCR beta chains were confirmed in vitro to be specific for cytomegalovirus antigens. The study gave a list of 150 to 200 TCR beta chains associated with cytomegalovirus. The validation cohort had no HLA typing available for a later analysis, so co-occurrence within that cohort was assessed over all 110 or so repertoires. In both the original and validation cohorts, the classifier was reported to diagnose cytomegalovirus status with high specificity and sensitivity. Subsequent analysis determined that TCRs grouped into clusters in the first cohort also showed a tendency toward co-occurrence across the approximately 120 validation repertoires, and approximately 93% of cluster scores exceeded 0.

The donors belonged to the validation cohort of approximately 130 subjects, which was separate from the roughly 700-subject first cohort. Libraries came from the immunoSEQ multiplex PCR assay. As for the original processing: A statistical classification framework was built to diagnose cytomegalovirus status from the catalog of TCR beta chain sequences. TCRdb limited this immuneACCESS table to in-frame rearrangements with V and J called. A share of clones is missing; checked studies link under half to unresolved V genes, and the rest is unexplained. The V and J calls and clone size are taken from that table; D and trimming were inferred from the DNA. This sample has about 150,000 clones in its table, and roughly 79% of those were observed once. The ten largest clones take up 25% to 30% of the sample. As encoded in the germline V gene (reference sequence), CDR1 is SGHNT while CDR2 is YYREEE. The CDR3 measures 13 amino acids from cysteine to phenylalanine. Just CDR3 DNA is preserved here, 39 bases in frame from base 1. V is shortened by 0 bases, J by 6 bases, and the region joining them spans 7 bases.

As for this clone: The target of this receptor is not known. The record has no base qualities; no much larger clone is one base away.

The sample was PBMCs. The sequence links TRBV5-4 to TRBJ2-1; the D gene is unclear. This TCR was recovered from a man aged 25-45 years in good health and CMV-seropositive. The nucleotide sequence reads as follows: TGTGCCAGCAGCTTGGTAGTTCCCAATGAGCAGTTCTTC. It specifies CASSLVVPNEQFF. Where the CDR3 stops, the reference TRBV5-4 and TRBJ2-1 genes take over; the full variable domain is ETGVTQSPTHLIKTRGQQVTLRCSSQSGHNTVSWYQQALGQGPQFIFQYYREEENGRGNFPPRFSGLQFPNYSSELNVNALELDDSALYLCASSLVVPNEQFFGPGTRLTVL.